Listed below are T cell receptor beta chains from one sample, sequenced in a study of blood T cell repertoires in COVID-19. TCRdb's copy holds only in-frame clones and misses some; the assay was immunoSEQ multiplex PCR. The table includes around 50,000 clones, around 90% detected once. The sequenced sample consisted of peripheral blood. Receptors originate from a human donor in a cohort sampled during active COVID-19. CDR3s include the opening cysteine and the closing phenylalanine or tryptophan. Each record gives: J gene, clone size, D gene, CDR3 length, V gene, CDR3 protein, CDR3 DNA. D genes are given only for firm matches. Expanded clones get a size class; other rows say once, few or many, or leave the size out.

>TRBJ2-7|.|TRBD1|14|TRBV28
CASFKTGLTYEQYF
TGTGCCAGCTTTAAGACAGGGTTAACCTACGAGCAGTACTTC
>TRBJ2-7|.|.|13|TRBV15
CATSRDPGREQYF
TGTGCCACCAGCAGAGATCCAGGGAGGGAGCAGTACTTC
>TRBJ1-6|.|.|14|TRBV6-5
CASSYSAERSPLHF
TGTGCCAGCAGTTACTCGGCAGAGCGATCACCCCTCCACTTT
>TRBJ2-2|.|.|18|TRBV11-2
CASSPPGRGPRGTGELFF
TGTGCCAGCAGCCCACCCGGGAGGGGGCCCCGGGGCACCGGGGAGCTGTTTTTT
>TRBJ2-7|few|.|14|TRBV15
CATSRDREIYEQYF
TGTGCCACCAGCAGAGATCGGGAGATCTACGAGCAGTACTTC
>TRBJ1-1|.|.|12|TRBV28
CATRRGNTEAFF
TGTGCCACCCGAAGGGGTAACACTGAAGCTTTCTTT
>TRBJ2-3|.|TRBD2|15|TRBV28
CASLRAGVGTDTQYF
TGTGCCAGCCTGCGGGCGGGGGTGGGCACAGATACGCAGTATTTT
>TRBJ1-3|.|TRBD1|16|TRBV5-1
CASSLGTGFSGNTIYF
TGCGCCAGCAGCTTGGGGACAGGGTTCTCTGGAAACACCATATATTTT
>TRBJ2-5|.|TRBD2|15|TRBV20-1
CSASSGGEYQETQYF
TGCAGTGCTAGTTCGGGAGGGGAGTACCAAGAGACCCAGTACTTC
>TRBJ1-1|.|.|13|TRBV11-2
CASRPRGGTEAFF
TGTGCCAGCAGACCTCGGGGGGGCACTGAAGCTTTCTTT
>TRBJ1-1|.|.|13|TRBV5-1
CASSLGPGGQAFF
TGCGCCAGCAGCTTGGGGCCCGGAGGGCAGGCTTTCTTT
>TRBJ2-1|.|TRBD2|17|TRBV6-1
CASSELWVSGRASEQFF
TGTGCCAGCAGTGAACTGTGGGTTAGCGGGAGGGCCAGTGAGCAGTTCTTC
>TRBJ2-4|.|.|11|TRBV6-2/TRBV6-3
CASSSLFIQYF
TGTGCCAGCAGTTCCCTCTTCATTCAGTACTTC
>TRBJ2-3|.|TRBD2|15|TRBV6-2/TRBV6-3
CASSRLAGVTDTQYF
TGTGCCAGCAGCCGACTAGCGGGGGTCACAGATACGCAGTATTTT
>TRBJ2-3|once|TRBD2|17|TRBV5-1
CASESFPSGGGTDTQYF
TGCGCCAGCGAATCTTTCCCTAGCGGGGGCGGCACAGATACGCAGTATTTT
>TRBJ1-2|.|TRBD1|13|TRBV6-5
CASSYQGARGYTF
TGTGCCAGCAGTTACCAGGGGGCTAGGGGCTACACCTTC
>TRBJ1-3|few|TRBD1|15|TRBV6-6
CASSRATGGANTIYF
TGTGCCAGCAGTCGCGCGACAGGGGGCGCAAACACCATATATTTT
>TRBJ1-2|once|.|13|TRBV6-5
CASTSGDVYGYTF
TGTGCCAGCACTAGCGGGGACGTCTATGGCTACACCTTC
>TRBJ2-3|.|.|17|TRBV7-2
CASSPRGQGGDFDTQYF
TGTGCCAGCAGCCCCCGCGGCCAGGGTGGAGATTTCGATACGCAGTATTTT
>TRBJ2-7|.|.|16|TRBV4-3
CASSQVSRAGAYEQYF
TGCGCCAGCAGCCAAGTTAGTCGAGCGGGTGCCTACGAGCAGTACTTC
>TRBJ1-1|.|TRBD1|14|TRBV6-5
CASSYTGQGAEAFF
TGTGCCAGCAGTTACACCGGACAGGGGGCGGAAGCTTTCTTT
>TRBJ1-3|.|TRBD1|15|TRBV28
CASSSGTGTGNTIYF
TGTGCCAGCAGCTCAGGGACAGGGACTGGAAACACCATATATTTT
>TRBJ2-5|.|.|17|TRBV5-5
CASSPLVGAGSRGTQYF
TGTGCCAGCAGCCCTTTAGTTGGGGCAGGCTCGCGAGGGACCCAGTACTTC
>TRBJ2-7|few|.|14|TRBV9
CASSPRLDPYEQYF
TGTGCCAGCAGCCCTAGACTTGACCCCTACGAGCAGTACTTC
>TRBJ1-1|.|.|14|TRBV6-2/TRBV6-3
CASSHDGGITEAFF
TGTGCCAGCAGCCACGACGGGGGGATCACTGAAGCTTTCTTT
>TRBJ1-1|once|TRBD1|17|TRBV4-3
CASSRRDRGGVNTEAFF
TGCGCCAGCAGCCGCCGGGACAGGGGAGGAGTGAACACTGAAGCTTTCTTT
>TRBJ2-5|.|TRBD1|16|TRBV28
CASREGTGGVRGTQYF
TGTGCCAGCAGAGAAGGGACAGGGGGAGTCCGGGGGACCCAGTACTTC
>TRBJ1-5|.|TRBD1|14|TRBV6-5
CASSYSTGDQPQHF
TGTGCCAGCAGTTACTCAACAGGGGATCAGCCCCAGCATTTT
>TRBJ2-3|.|TRBD2|17|TRBV7-3
CASSPKGTSEYTDTQYF
TGTGCCAGCAGCCCGAAGGGGACTAGCGAATACACAGATACGCAGTATTTT
>TRBJ1-4|.|TRBD1|18|TRBV2
CASRGDRSSVATNEKLFF
TGTGCCAGCAGGGGGGACAGAAGTAGTGTCGCAACTAATGAAAAACTGTTTTTT
>TRBJ1-2|.|.|13|TRBV9
CASSVDSNYGYTF
TGTGCCAGCAGCGTAGACAGTAACTATGGCTACACCTTC
>TRBJ1-2|.|.|12|TRBV5-5
CASSYMTGGYTF
TGTGCCAGCAGCTACATGACGGGAGGCTACACCTTC
>TRBJ1-1|.|TRBD1|17|TRBV4-3
CASSHAPGQGMNTEAFF
TGCGCCAGCAGCCACGCGCCGGGACAGGGGATGAACACTGAAGCTTTCTTT
>TRBJ2-7|once|.|15|TRBV10-1
CASSELPGAAGEQYF
TGCGCCAGCAGTGAGCTCCCGGGAGCGGCCGGCGAGCAGTACTTC
>TRBJ1-1|once|TRBD1|14|TRBV2
CASSATGGGTEAFF
TGTGCCAGCAGCGCGACAGGGGGAGGAACTGAAGCTTTCTTT
>TRBJ1-4|.|TRBD1|18|TRBV7-2
CASSFTGTVITSIEKLFF
TGTGCCAGCAGCTTTACCGGGACAGTTATTACCTCAATAGAAAAACTGTTTTTT
>TRBJ2-3|.|.|13|TRBV6-1
CASSDQSTDTQYF
TGTGCCAGCAGTGACCAAAGCACAGATACGCAGTATTTT
>TRBJ1-5|few|.|14|TRBV6-6
CASSYSEWDQPQHF
TGTGCCAGCAGTTACTCGGAGTGGGATCAGCCCCAGCATTTT
>TRBJ1-5|.|.|14|TRBV10-1
CASSDGGSCQPQHF
TGCGCCAGCAGTGACGGCGGGTCTTGTCAGCCCCAGCATTTT
>TRBJ2-3|.|.|14|TRBV7-9
CASSLTHREDTQYF
TGTGCCAGCAGCTTAACCCACAGGGAAGATACGCAGTATTTT
>TRBJ2-5|.|.|16|TRBV11-2
CASSLDKNQRGETQYF
TGTGCCAGCAGCTTAGATAAGAATCAAAGGGGGGAGACCCAGTACTTC
>TRBJ1-2|.|.|13|TRBV25-1
CASSDQGIGGYTF
TGTGCCAGCAGTGATCAGGGGATCGGAGGCTACACCTTC
>TRBJ1-1|.|.|14|TRBV15
CATSRVTGPREAFF
TGTGCCACCAGCAGAGTAACAGGCCCACGTGAAGCTTTCTTT
>TRBJ1-1|.|TRBD1|19|TRBV15
CATSRSLPGQGRFDTEAFF
TGTGCCACCAGCAGATCACTACCGGGACAGGGACGATTCGACACTGAAGCTTTCTTT
>TRBJ2-2|.|.|16|TRBV12-5
CASGPKTPWNTGELFF
TGTGCTAGTGGTCCGAAGACACCCTGGAACACCGGGGAGCTGTTTTTT
>TRBJ2-3|.|TRBD2|17|TRBV3-1/TRBV3-2
CASSHRTSGRMADTQYF
TGTGCCAGCAGCCACCGGACTAGCGGGAGGATGGCAGATACGCAGTATTTT
>TRBJ2-5|.|.|15|TRBV28
CASSLSGAVEETQYF
TGTGCCAGCAGTTTATCAGGGGCGGTTGAGGAGACCCAGTACTTC